The entry below gives a single TCR beta chain sequence along with its context. What it recognizes is unknown. Libraries of TCR beta came from quantitative 5'-RACE with molecular barcodes. TCRdb ran MiXCR on the 5' RACE reads and lists one entry per CDR3 protein. The table includes over 700,000 distinct CDR3 sequences, 15% to 20% detected once. The entry originates in a study of CD8 T cells in ankylosing spondylitis. Regarding the study as a whole: Blood from ankylosing spondylitis patients appeared to carry a characteristic eight-variant TCR beta motif.

The source is a male donor with ankylosing spondylitis. Material for sequencing was blood, either unsorted or a sorted T cell fraction (not recorded which).

DNA of the CDR3: TGTGCCAGCAGCCGCGACTCCGGGGACCCCTACGAGCAGTACTTC. Translation gives CASSRDSGDPYEQYF. This chain connects TRBV5-4 to TRBJ2-7, with D possibly being TRBD1 or TRBD2 (5 bases each). The CDR3 contains 15 residues. The V and J ends lost 4 bases and 2 bases respectively, with 16 bases between them. Germline V gene lookup returns CDR1 SGHNT and CDR2 YYREEE (reference sequence). Complete variable domain (other parts from reference TRBV5-4 and TRBJ2-7): ETGVTQSPTHLIKTRGQQVTLRCSSQSGHNTVSWYQQALGQGPQFIFQYYREEENGRGNFPPRFSGLQFPNYSSELNVNALELDDSALYLCASSRDSGDPYEQYFGPGTRLTVT.